This T cell receptor beta chain was obtained from a study of blood T cell repertoires in COVID-19. Some clones are missing from TCRdb's copy, which holds only in-frame ones; the method was immunoSEQ multiplex PCR. This table holds about 270,000 clones, approximately 90% found once. In terms of age and location, participants ranged from roughly 18 to 89 years and lived in approximately 24 US areas. The ends were cut back, 10 bases at V and 7 bases at J, with 17 bases in the middle. The CDR3 contains 13 residues. The germline gives CDR1 LNHDA, CDR2 SQIVND (reference sequence). The chain is built from TRBV19 and TRBJ1-5; D is possibly TRBD1 (5 bases). The sample comprised PBMCs or T cells enriched from blood (not recorded which). This clonotype originated in a man aged 35 to 55 who had been exposed to COVID-19. CDR3 in amino acids: CATSLQGKQPQHF. As DNA, the CDR3 is TGTGCCACGTCACTCCAGGGAAAGCAGCCCCAGCATTTT.